This T cell receptor beta chain is drawn from a study of cytotoxic CD8 clonotypes in ibrutinib-treated CLL. Study summary: The sample average was approximately 260,000 productive templates and 85,000 to 100,000 productive rearrangements. General observations from the study: Progressing and sustained-remission patients had different sampling times.

Comments on this clone: Its specificity is unknown.

Losses at the gene ends were 0 bases for V and 0 bases for J; bases not matched to a gene: 7. Germline V CDR1 and CDR2: SGHDT, YYEEEE. This CDR3 contains 17 residues. Only in-frame clones appear in the TCRdb table, and some are missing; sequencing was by immunoSEQ multiplex PCR. The sample lists some 120,000 clones; around 84% were seen once. The sequences come from PBMCs, collected after 24 months of ibrutinib treatment. This receptor was taken from a human donor with chronic lymphocytic leukemia. V and J are TRBV5-6 and TRBJ1-1; the match to TRBD1 covers 8 bases. CDR3 sequence reads: CASSLARTGPLNTEAFF. In DNA, the CDR3 is TGTGCCAGCAGCTTGGCCCGGACAGGGCCTTTGAACACTGAAGCTTTCTTT.